This T cell receptor (beta chain) derives from a study of STAT3 mutations in large granular lymphocyte leukemia. Turning to the study itself: Roughly half of the longitudinally sequenced T-LGLL patients carried detectable canonical activating STAT3 mutations. Immunosuppressive therapy was given to more than half of T-LGLL patients. Study observations and caveats: After therapy, about 30% of the 18 patients switched clonotypes, all new clones STAT3 wild type. Persisting codominant clonotypes may have hidden a small pathogenic clone. Every T-cell large granular lymphocyte leukemia patient had at least one immunodominant TCR beta clonotype.

The sample holds one count of this clone. Its antigen is unidentified. Produced via immunoSEQ multiplex PCR; TCRdb's table is partial and in-frame only. The data show some 31,000 clones, approximately 86% seen once. Sequencing was done on a sample of peripheral blood mononuclear cells. This clonotype was obtained from a man in his sixties with T-cell large granular lymphocyte leukemia. Some clones in this sample may be carry-over from other donors' samples.

CDR3 coding DNA: TGTGCCAGCAGGGGACCGCCGGGACTAGCGGGAGGGTATAATGAGCAGTTCTTC. This translates into CASRGPPGLAGGYNEQFF. V and J are TRBV13 and TRBJ2-1, with 16 bases matching TRBD2. Trimming at V came to 6 bases and at J to 7 bases, leaving 12 bases not matched to a gene. This CDR3 comprises 18 residues. Germline V CDR1 and CDR2: PRHDT, FYEKMQ (reference sequence). Supplemented by reference TRBV13 and TRBJ2-1, the full variable domain reads AAGVIQSPRHLIKEKRETATLKCYPIPRHDTVYWYQQGPGQDPQFLISFYEKMQSDKGSIPDRFSAQQFSDYHSELNMSSLELGDSALYFCASRGPPGLAGGYNEQFFGPGTRLTVL.